These 21 T cell receptor beta chains share one sample of origin, sequenced in a study of shared clonotypes between healthy human individuals. Method: immunoSEQ multiplex PCR; TCRdb's copy keeps in-frame clones and lacks some. The sample includes about 2.3 million clones, about 92% of them seen just once. What was sequenced was naive CD4+ T cells from PBMCs. Subset: CD45RA+ positively selected. These TCRs come from a man aged 18 to 30 in good health. Some clones in this sample may be carry-over from other donors' samples.

This clone showed up just once. The V call is TRBV5-4, the J call TRBJ1-3; 9 bases match TRBD1. The germline gives CDR1 SGHNT, CDR2 YYREEE (reference sequence). The CDR3 has 17 amino acids. The V gene end was trimmed by 0 bases and the J gene end by 1 base; junction bases not matched to a gene: 5. The CDR3: CASSLGGTGRSGNTIYF. DNA of the CDR3: TGTGCCAGCAGCTTGGGAGGGACAGGGCGTTCTGGAAACACCATATATTTT.

The chain recombines TRBV29-1 with TRBJ1-2; 8 nucleotides agree with TRBD1. The CDR3 totals 11 residues. The germline CDR1 and CDR2 sequences are SQVTM and ANQGSEA. The junction had 4 bases not matched to a gene; V was cut back by 5 bases and J by 8 bases. In DNA form, the CDR3 reads TGCAGCGTTTACCGGGACAGGGGCTACACCTTC. Protein sequence: CSVYRDRGYTF.

The gene calls are TRBV27 and TRBJ1-5; 9 bases line up with TRBD1. Germline V gene lookup returns CDR1 MNHEY and CDR2 SMNVEV (reference sequence). V trimming: 1 base; J trimming: 4 bases; junction bases outside the gene matches: 11. The CDR3 has 18 amino acids. In DNA, the CDR3 is TGTGCCAGCAGTTTATATGTTCCTTGGGACAGGGCTAATCAGCCCCAGCATTTT. Amino acid sequence: CASSLYVPWDRANQPQHF.

This clone was found a few times. The same CDR3 arises from other DNA sequences in this sample as well. The J gene is TRBJ2-7, the V gene TRBV5-6; D is undetermined. V lost 0 bases and J 2 bases, leaving 3 bases between the germline ends. Per germline, CDR1 SGHDT and CDR2 YYEEEE. This CDR3 is built from 12 residues. CDR3 in DNA: TGTGCCAGCAGCTTGGTTCCCTACGAGCAGTACTTC. Translated: CASSLVPYEQYF.

In the case of this clone: Other DNA sequences within the sample encode an identical CDR3. The chain employs TRBV9 and TRBJ2-3, with D unresolved. This CDR3 has 14 amino acids. CDR1 is SGDLS and CDR2 is YYNGEE in the germline V gene. Trimming removed 4 bases from V and 2 bases from J, with 11 bases in between. DNA for the CDR3: TGTGCCAGCAGCCCCGGGTCCTCCACAGATACGCAGTATTTT. It encodes CASSPGSSTDTQYF.

The chain joins TRBV6-5 to TRBJ1-5, with D perhaps TRBD1 (5 bases). This CDR3 spans 14 amino acids. CDR1 MNHEY and CDR2 SVGAGI come from the germline V gene. The V end was cut by 6 bases, the J end by 6 bases, with 15 bases between. Written as DNA, the CDR3 is TGTGCCAGCAGACCGGGGGGTATCGGTCAGCCCCAGCATTTT. Its protein product is CASRPGGIGQPQHF.

V usage is TRBV6-5 and J usage is TRBJ2-2, with D unresolved. V was cut by 6 bases and J by 5 bases, with 13 bases left in between. Germline loops: CDR1 MNHEY, CDR2 SVGAGI. CDR3 size: 14 residues. The CDR3: CASRLRTLTGELFF. As DNA, the CDR3 is TGTGCCAGCAGACTACGTACCCTAACCGGGGAGCTGTTTTTT.

The J gene is TRBJ2-7, the V gene TRBV28, with 11 bases matching TRBD1. The CDR3 consists of 15 residues. In germline, CDR1 is MDHEN, CDR2 SYDVKM. V shed 8 bases, J shed 7 bases, and the junction held 13 bases outside the gene matches. The CDR3 DNA is TGTGCCAGCTCGGTCGCCGGGACAGGGGGAGATGAGCAGTACTTC. Protein: CASSVAGTGGDEQYF. Filled out from reference TRBV28 and TRBJ2-7, the complete variable domain reads DVKVTQSSRYLVKRTGEKVFLECVQDMDHENMFWYRQDPGLGLRLIYFSYDVKMKEKGDIPEGYSVSREKKERFSLILESASTNQTSMYLCASSVAGTGGDEQYFGPGTRLTVT.

V is TRBV30 and J is TRBJ2-2; 9 positions agree with TRBD2. Germline V lookup: CDR1 GTSNPN, CDR2 SVGIG (reference sequence). The CDR3 is 15 amino acids. The V and J ends lost 0 bases and 5 bases, in that order; junction bases with no gene match: 4. CDR3 sequence (DNA): TGTGCCTGGAGTGTACTGCGGGAGGGTACCGGGGAGCTGTTTTTT. It codes for CAWSVLREGTGELFF.

This clone occurred a few times. V is TRBV2 and J is TRBJ1-1; no clear D gene. Germline assignment: CDR1 SNHLY and CDR2 FYNNEI. Trimming took off 6 bases at V and 0 bases at J, with 11 bases between the two ends. The CDR3 sequence is 14 residues long. CDR3 coding DNA: TGTGCCAGCAGACCGGACGGTATGAACACTGAAGCTTTCTTT. This codes for CASRPDGMNTEAFF.

In the case of this clone: Other DNA sequences in this sample translate to the same CDR3. This chain connects TRBV7-9 to TRBJ2-7, with 9 bases lining up with TRBD2. The CDR3 is made up of 14 amino acids. V dropped 5 bases and J dropped 2; count of bases not matched to a gene: 4. The germline gives CDR1 SEHNR, CDR2 FQNEAQ (reference sequence). Here the CDR3 reads CASSPSGATYEQYF. As DNA, the CDR3 is TGTGCCAGCAGCCCTAGCGGGGCTACCTACGAGCAGTACTTC.

The chain links TRBV27 to TRBJ2-1; the match to TRBD2 covers 7 bases. CDR3 size: 15 residues. J lost 9 bases, V lost 6 bases, and 14 bases had no gene match. Germline CDR1 reads MNHEY; CDR2 reads SMNVEV (reference sequence). DNA for the CDR3: TGTGCCAGCAGCCCCTTGGGAGGGAGGGCCTCTGAGCAGTTCTTC. It specifies CASSPLGGRASEQFF.

On this clone: Other DNA sequences from this sample encode an identical CDR3 as well. The chain has TRBV28 and TRBJ1-5; weak D call: TRBD1 (5 bases). CDR3 size: 14 residues. The germline CDR1 and CDR2 sequences are MDHEN and SYDVKM. The V end was cut by 2 bases, the J end by 2 bases, with 7 bases between. The CDR3 here is CASSLRGGNQPQHF. CDR3 coding DNA: TGTGCCAGCAGTTTAAGGGGTGGCAATCAGCCCCAGCATTTT.

The genes are TRBV6-1 and TRBJ1-1; D uncertain. Germline-derived CDR1 and CDR2 are MNHNS and SASEGT. V was clipped by 7 bases and J by 0 bases, with 15 bases between them. CDR3 size: 15 residues. CDR3 in DNA: TGTGCCAGCACCCTAAGGGCAGGCTTGAACACTGAAGCTTTCTTT. Its protein is CASTLRAGLNTEAFF.

The table lists this clone with a few counts. The genes are TRBV28 and TRBJ2-3, with D unresolved. CDR1 is MDHEN and CDR2 is SYDVKM in the germline V gene. This CDR3 is 9 amino acids long. Trimming took off 8 bases at V and 6 bases at J, with 3 bases between the two ends. In DNA form, the CDR3 reads TGTGCCAGCGGGGATACGCAGTATTTT. Its translation: CASGDTQYF.

This chain uses TRBV7-2 with TRBJ2-3, with 8 bases identical to TRBD2. V lost 5 bases to trimming and J lost 4 bases; unmatched junction nucleotides: 8. Germline V CDR1 and CDR2: SGHTA, FQGNSA. This CDR3 comprises 15 residues. CDR3 protein: CASSILSGTADTQYF. The CDR3 nucleotides read TGTGCCAGCAGCATCCTTAGCGGGACCGCAGATACGCAGTATTTT.

The rearrangement joins TRBV10-2 to TRBJ2-1, with 8 bases aligning to TRBD2. This CDR3 contains 15 residues. The V gene end was trimmed by 7 bases and the J gene end by 3 bases; junction bases not matched to a gene: 8. Germline values: CDR1 WSHSY, CDR2 SAAADI. This chain's CDR3 is CASNPGGNGYNEQFF. The CDR3 coding sequence is TGCGCCAGCAACCCGGGAGGGAACGGCTACAATGAGCAGTTCTTC.

The chain joins TRBV28 to TRBJ1-3; D is unclear. Germline V gives CDR1 MDHEN, CDR2 SYDVKM. This CDR3 comprises 12 residues. Trimming removed 7 bases from V and 2 bases from J, with 6 bases in between. The CDR3 loop is CASNVPGNTIYF. The CDR3 DNA sequence: TGTGCCAGCAACGTTCCTGGAAACACCATATATTTT.

The rearrangement links TRBV27 to TRBJ2-1, with TRBD1 as a possible D gene (5 bases). Looked up from germline, CDR1 is MNHEY and CDR2 is SMNVEV (reference sequence). V lost 3 bases and J 0 bases, leaving 9 bases between the germline ends. This CDR3 has 15 amino acids. The CDR3 region has the DNA TGTGCCAGCAGTTTTGGGGCTCCCTCCTACAATGAGCAGTTCTTC. This encodes CASSFGAPSYNEQFF.

V is TRBV7-6 and J is TRBJ1-3; D call uncertain. CDR3 length: 14 residues. Between the trimmed V and J ends, which lost 5 bases and 0 bases, there was a span of 8 bases. Per germline, CDR1 SGHVS and CDR2 FNYEAQ. The CDR3 region has the DNA TGTGCCAGCAGCGCCCGATCCTCTGGAAACACCATATATTTT. Its protein product is CASSARSSGNTIYF.

CDR3 nucleotides: TGTGCCAGCAGCTTTTCCGACATCCCAGAGACCCAGTACTTC. This translates into CASSFSDIPETQYF. This chain links TRBV5-6 with TRBJ2-5; no clear D gene. The germline V gene encodes CDR1 SGHDT and CDR2 YYEEEE. The CDR3 has 14 residues. V lost 2 bases, J lost 4 bases, and 12 bases lay in between.